This T cell receptor (beta chain) appears in the sequencing data of a study of blood T cell repertoires in COVID-19. The wider study: Donors in the United States, Italy and Spain gave samples during acute or convalescent COVID-19.

Per the authors' pipeline: Amplification of reference gene primers provided the estimated nucleated cell counts. Some clones are missing from TCRdb's copy, which holds only in-frame ones; the method was immunoSEQ multiplex PCR. The V and J calls and clone size were taken over from that table, and D and trimming were inferred from the DNA. This table has 200,000 to 250,000 clones, around 80% appearing once. Sample: peripheral blood. The clonotype was recovered from a man in his fifties or sixties with active or convalescent COVID-19.

CDR3: CATNGGWPAKNIQYF. CDR3 DNA: TGTGCCACTAACGGAGGGTGGCCGGCCAAAAACATTCAGTACTTC. J is TRBJ2-4 and V is TRBV6-5; tentatively, D is TRBD2 (6 bases). The CDR3 spans 15 residues. Germline assignment: CDR1 MNHEY and CDR2 SVGAGI. The ends were cut back, 10 bases at V and 1 base at J, with 17 bases in the middle.